Sequencing of this T cell receptor beta chain was carried out in a study of T cells in localized non-small cell lung cancer. Whole-study results and caveats: Sequencing, confined to only one tumor region, leaves heterogeneity possible. Among the top 100 tumor clones, a median about 57 appeared in adjacent lung. Longer overall survival associated with higher blood T cell density; shorter survival with higher adjacent-lung clonality. Clonality peaked in uninvolved adjacent lung rather than tumor.

Regarding this clone: Its specificity is unknown.

Here immunoSEQ multiplex PCR was the method, and the copy in TCRdb shows in-frame clones only, minus some. The sample includes about 21,000 clones, about 81% of them seen just once. The ends were cut back, 6 bases at V and 3 bases at J, with 12 bases in the middle. Germline CDR1 is LNHDA and CDR2 is SQIVND (reference sequence). The CDR3 is 13 amino acids. The chain is built from TRBV19 and TRBJ2-7; D not resolved. This specimen consisted of peripheral blood, obtained before any cancer treatment. The TCR was taken from a man aged 40-75 years with stage I lung adenocarcinoma. The DNA of the CDR3 is TGTGCCAGTAGCTTCGCCGGATACTACGAGCAGTACTTC. Encoded protein: CASSFAGYYEQYF.